This T cell receptor beta chain was found in a study of long-term antiretroviral therapy in people with HIV. Per individual, the PBMC samples numbered at least one pre-ART and at least two post-ART. The authors ran the immunoSEQ assay, v3.0, at survey level. Only in-frame clones appear in the TCRdb table, and some are missing; sequencing was by immunoSEQ multiplex PCR. This table holds about 28,000 clones, 84% found once. This CDR3 region has 13 residues. Germline V gene lookup returns CDR1 LNHDA and CDR2 SQIVND (reference sequence). After removal of 4 bases from V and 5 bases from J, the junction contained 2 bases not matched to a gene.

The J gene is TRBJ2-7, the V gene TRBV19; TRBD2 aligns across 10 bases. This clonotype was sampled from a man aged 18 to 30 with HIV. The sequences come from unsorted PBMCs, collected 0.4 years after starting antiretroviral therapy. DNA of the CDR3: TGTGCCAGTAGTACAAGCGGGGGGGACGAGCAGTACTTC. Its protein product is CASSTSGGDEQYF.